The 32 T cell receptor beta chains below come from one sample, sequenced in a study of T cells after yellow fever vaccination. TCRdb itself ran the 5' RACE reads through MiXCR, one entry per CDR3 protein. Of 170,000 or so distinct CDR3 sequences listed, 5.5% to 8% were seen once; the top ten hold 2.5% to 3.5%. The sequencing here drew on CD4+ T cells sorted from PBMCs, taken on the day of the first yellow fever vaccination. The receptors shown here come from a man in his late teens or twenties who received the YFV17D yellow fever vaccine.

This clonotype was counted only a few times. The rearrangement links TRBV7-2 to TRBJ2-3; TRBD2 aligns across 9 bases. CDR1 is SGHTA, CDR2 FQGNSA, per germline. With 2 bases clipped from V and 8 bases from J, the junction kept 8 bases outside the gene matches. This CDR3 region has 15 residues. Here the CDR3 DNA reads TGTGCCAGCAGCTTATCGCGGGGGGGCGGGGTTACGCAGTATTTT. Its protein product is CASSLSRGGGVTQYF. The whole variable domain, remainder taken from reference TRBV7-2 and TRBJ2-3, is GAGVSQSPSNKVTEKGKDVELRCDPISGHTALYWYRQSLGQGLEFLIYFQGNSAPDKSGLPSDRFSAERTGGSVSTLTIQRTQQEDSAVYLCASSLSRGGGVTQYFGPGTRLTVL.

In this sample, this clonotype turned up many times. This chain links TRBV5-1 with TRBJ2-2, with TRBD1 matching 7 bases. The V and J ends lost 4 bases and 4 bases, in that order; junction bases with no gene match: 10. CDR3 length equals 16 residues. Germline V CDR1 and CDR2: SGHRS, YFSETQ. For the CDR3, the DNA is TGCGCCAGCAGCCCTAGTGGGACAGAAAGCACCGGGGAGCTGTTTTTT. Translation gives CASSPSGTESTGELFF.

This clonotype occurred many times. The chain is built from TRBV5-1 and TRBJ2-2; 7 bases fit TRBD1. J lost 0 bases, V lost 4 bases, and 6 bases had no gene match. Per the germline V gene, CDR1 is SGHRS and CDR2 is YFSETQ. The CDR3 is made up of 16 amino acids. The CDR3 is CASSHIGTANTGELFF. The CDR3 region has the DNA TGCGCCAGCAGCCATATCGGGACAGCGAACACCGGGGAGCTGTTTTTT.

This sequence joins TRBV20-1 and TRBJ2-7; D possibly corresponds to TRBD2 (5 bases). The CDR3 is 12 residues long. Trimming pared 7 bases from V and 4 bases from J, leaving 14 bases between. Germline assignment: CDR1 DFQATT and CDR2 SNEGSKA (reference sequence). The CDR3 bases are TGCAGTGTGAGGGCAGGAATATACGAGCAGTACGTC. Protein: CSVRAGIYEQYV.

V gene TRBV9 combines with J gene TRBJ2-7; D could derive from TRBD1 or TRBD2 (5 bases each). V shed 5 bases and J shed 7 bases, with 13 bases lying between them. The CDR3 is 12 residues long. Looked up from germline, CDR1 is SGDLS and CDR2 is YYNGEE. CDR3 coding DNA: TGTGCCAGCAGTCTAAGCTGGGGGGAGCAGTACTTC. This encodes CASSLSWGEQYF.

V and J are TRBV3-1 and TRBJ2-1, with D possibly matching TRBD2 (6 bases). Germline CDR1 reads LGHDT; CDR2 reads YNNKEL (reference sequence). The CDR3 loop spans 14 amino acids. V was cut by 11 bases and J by 4 bases, with 18 bases left in between. Here the CDR3 DNA reads TGTGCCTCCTCCAAGCGGGCCGGGTACAATGAGCAGTTCTTC. Protein: CASSKRAGYNEQFF.

This clonotype came up many times. This rearrangement joins TRBV5-1 to TRBJ2-3; 12 positions agree with TRBD2. The V gene's germline CDR1 is SGHRS and CDR2 YFSETQ. The CDR3 runs 16 residues. The junction had 4 bases not matched to a gene; V was cut back by 4 bases and J by 1 base. The CDR3 loop is CASSKGLAGRTDTQYF. CDR3 sequence (DNA): TGCGCCAGCAGCAAGGGACTAGCGGGTCGCACAGATACGCAGTATTTT.

This clonotype showed up many times. The chain is built from TRBV2 and TRBJ2-1, with a weak D call TRBD1 (6 bases). Trimming shortened V by 6 bases and J by 7 bases, and 13 bases separated the two germline ends. Germline V CDR1 and CDR2: SNHLY, FYNNEI. The CDR3 is 13 amino acids. The CDR3 spells CASRVDRENEQFF. CDR3 nucleotide sequence: TGTGCCAGCAGGGTGGACAGAGAAAATGAGCAGTTCTTC.

This clonotype occurred a few times. This chain joins TRBV6-5 and TRBJ1-6; D remains ambiguous. The CDR3 runs 18 residues. Per the germline V gene, CDR1 is MNHEY and CDR2 is SVGAGI. V gave up 2 bases and J gave up 8 bases, with 22 bases separating them. DNA of the CDR3: TGTGCCAGCAGTTACAAAACCAACGCCTTGTCACGCCATTCACCCCTCCACTTT. The encoded protein is CASSYKTNALSRHSPLHF.

This clonotype turned up a few times. The rearrangement joins TRBV6-5 to TRBJ1-1; possible D gene TRBD1, 6 bases. V gave up 4 bases and J gave up 4 bases, with 16 bases separating them. CDR1 and CDR2 from the germline V gene are MNHEY and SVGAGI. The CDR3 contains 15 residues. The CDR3 loop is CASSFASGAGTEAFF. CDR3 sequence (DNA): TGTGCCAGCAGTTTTGCCTCGGGGGCTGGCACTGAAGCTTTCTTT.

This clonotype was counted at least ten times. The chain joins TRBV2 to TRBJ1-1; D unclear. V gave up 3 bases and J gave up 0 bases, with 5 bases separating them. CDR3 length equals 13 residues. Germline V lookup: CDR1 SNHLY, CDR2 FYNNEI. Written as DNA, the CDR3 is TGTGCCAGCAGTGAGGTCTTGAACACTGAAGCTTTCTTT. Its translation is CASSEVLNTEAFF. The full variable domain, its missing parts supplied by reference TRBV2 and TRBJ1-1, is EPEVTQTPSHQVTQMGQEVILRCVPISNHLYFYWYRQILGQKVEFLVSFYNNEISEKSEIFDDQFSVERPDGSNFTLKIRSTKLEDSAMYFCASSEVLNTEAFFGQGTRLTVV.

The chain combines TRBV20-1 with TRBJ1-6; possible D gene TRBD1, 5 bases. The V end was cut by 3 bases, the J end by 3 bases, with 9 bases between. This CDR3 region has 14 residues. Germline V gene sequence: CDR1 DFQATT, CDR2 SNEGSKA (reference sequence). The CDR3 coding sequence is TGCAGTGCTAGTGCAGGGAACTATAATTCACCCCTCCACTTT. This translates into CSASAGNYNSPLHF.

This clonotype was seen only a few times. The J gene is TRBJ2-2, the V gene TRBV20-1, with D hard to call. V lost 3 bases to trimming and J lost 3 bases, with 11 bases between them. The germline V gene has CDR1 DFQATT and CDR2 SNEGSKA (reference sequence). The CDR3 runs to 14 residues. CDR3 sequence (DNA): TGCAGTGCTAGGAACCAGAGATACACCGGGGAGCTGTTTTTT. Amino acids: CSARNQRYTGELFF.

This clonotype has just a few counts. This sequence joins TRBV4-2 and TRBJ2-3, with D tentatively TRBD1 (6 bases). This CDR3 has 16 residues. V lost 0 bases and J lost 1, with 11 bases in between. Looked up from germline, CDR1 is LGHNA and CDR2 is YNFKEQ. The CDR3 here is CASSQDDRTGTDTQYF. The CDR3 DNA sequence: TGTGCCAGCAGCCAAGATGACAGGACTGGCACAGATACGCAGTATTTT.

In regard to this clonotype: The junction departs from germline at one end; a sequencing error may be responsible. The chain links TRBV7-7 to TRBJ2-2; tentatively, D is TRBD2 (5 bases). Germline V gives CDR1 SSHAT, CDR2 FNYEAQ (reference sequence). The CDR3 spans 14 residues. In nucleotides, the CDR3 is TGTGCTAGCAGCTTAGCGCTCTTCACCGGGGAGCTGTTTTTT. This sequence encodes CASSLALFTGELFF.

V gene TRBV4-3 combines with J gene TRBJ1-1; D is unresolved. CDR1 is LGHNA and CDR2 is YSLEER in the germline V gene. There are 12 residues in the CDR3. Trimming cost V 2 bases and J 4 bases, with 5 bases left between them. CDR3 sequence: CASSQRGTEAFF. In DNA form, the CDR3 reads TGCGCCAGCAGCCAACGGGGCACTGAAGCTTTCTTT.

This clonotype was recorded many times. The CDR3 DNA sequence: TGCAGTGCTACGTCGGTCGCAGATACGCAGTATTTT. As protein: CSATSVADTQYF. The chain has TRBV20-1 and TRBJ2-3; D gene uncertain. The length of the CDR3 is 12 residues. Trimming removed 4 bases at V and 4 bases at J, with 9 bases between. CDR1 is DFQATT, CDR2 SNEGSKA, per germline (reference sequence).

The V and J genes are TRBV6-5 and TRBJ1-1; 8 nucleotides align to TRBD1. Trimming removed 2 bases from V and 11 bases from J; junction bases left unmatched: 19. Germline V gene sequence: CDR1 MNHEY, CDR2 SVGAGI. There are 17 residues in the CDR3. For the CDR3, the DNA is TGTGCCAGCAGTTACGTCCTCTTTGGACAGGGCCCGAGAGGTGCTTTCTTT. Translation: CASSYVLFGQGPRGAFF.

This clonotype was seen many times. The chain links TRBV20-1 to TRBJ1-2, with a tentative D call TRBD1 (6 bases). Germline V lookup: CDR1 DFQATT, CDR2 SNEGSKA (reference sequence). V was shortened by 3 bases and J by 8 bases, with 19 bases between the two germline ends. The CDR3 covers 14 residues. CDR3 loop: CSARTGKGVLGYTF. CDR3 DNA sequence: TGCAGTGCTAGGACGGGAAAGGGGGTGTTAGGCTACACCTTC.

This clonotype was counted at least ten times. The chain is built from TRBV6-2 or TRBV6-3 and TRBJ2-2, with 11 bases identical to TRBD2. The germline gives CDR1 MNHEY, CDR2 SVGEGT. The J segment lost 0 bases and the V segment lost 5 bases, leaving 2 bases of the junction unmatched. This CDR3 is built from 16 residues. The CDR3 nucleotides read TGTGCCAGCAGTCCGGGACTAGCGGCGAACACCGGGGAGCTGTTTTTT. This sequence encodes CASSPGLAANTGELFF.

This rearrangement joins TRBV7-2 to TRBJ1-5; D is possibly TRBD1 (6 bases). Trimming cost V 1 base and J 4 bases, with 11 bases left between them. The CDR3 extends over 15 amino acids. CDR1 and CDR2 from the germline V gene are SGHTA and FQGNSA. CDR3 protein: CASSLGQAFNQPQHF. DNA for the CDR3: TGTGCCAGCAGCTTAGGACAGGCCTTTAATCAGCCCCAGCATTTT.

This clonotype came up a few times. The chain carries TRBV7-8 and TRBJ2-1, with D perhaps TRBD1 (6 bases). The V end lost 6 bases, the J end lost 4 bases, and 10 bases lay between the germline ends. The CDR3 totals 13 residues. The germline V gene has CDR1 SGHVS and CDR2 FQNEAQ. CDR3 in DNA: TGTGCCAGCAGGACAGGACTTTACAATGAGCAGTTCTTC. It translates to CASRTGLYNEQFF.

The chain employs TRBV20-1 and TRBJ1-1; TRBD1 agrees at 7 bases. Germline CDR1 reads DFQATT; CDR2 reads SNEGSKA (reference sequence). The CDR3 is made up of 15 amino acids. In nucleotides, the CDR3 is TGCTTTGCTTTAAAACAGGGGACTGCGAACACTGAAGCTTTCTTT. Protein: CFALKQGTANTEAFF.

The gene calls are TRBV5-1 and TRBJ1-1, with no clear D. The CDR3 is made up of 16 amino acids. Germline V gives CDR1 SGHRS, CDR2 YFSETQ. V lost 7 bases, J lost 0 bases, and 19 bases lay in between. The CDR3 nucleotides are TGCGCCAGCTACGAGGAACGTTACCGGATGAACACTGAAGCTTTCTTT. Protein product: CASYEERYRMNTEAFF.

V usage is TRBV12-3 or TRBV12-4 and J usage is TRBJ1-5, with D unclear. This CDR3 is 16 amino acids long. The germline V and J ends were trimmed by 2 bases and 7 bases, with 18 bases remaining between them. The CDR3 is CASSLSMAKGGQPQHF. In DNA form, the CDR3 reads TGTGCCAGCAGTTTATCCATGGCAAAAGGAGGACAGCCCCAGCATTTT.

The gene calls are TRBV19 and TRBJ2-7, with a tentative D call TRBD1 (6 bases). V was pared by 3 bases and J by 0 bases, with 9 bases between. CDR3 length: 14 amino acids. The germline gives CDR1 LNHDA, CDR2 SQIVND (reference sequence). The chain's CDR3 is CASSIQDSSYEQYF. As DNA, the CDR3 is TGTGCCAGTAGTATTCAGGACAGCTCCTACGAGCAGTACTTC.

A note on this clonotype: This clone may be a read error of a much larger clone one base away. The chain couples TRBV7-3 to TRBJ2-3, with 15 bases that match TRBD2. Germline assignment: CDR1 SGHTA and CDR2 FQGTGA. This CDR3 is built from 16 residues. The CDR3 bases are TGTGCCCGCAGCTCCCGGACTAGCGGGAGGGCAGATACGCAGTATTTT. Translation gives CARSSRTSGRADTQYF.

This clonotype was observed many times. The chain carries TRBV5-1 and TRBJ2-3; D perhaps matches TRBD1 (6 bases). Germline CDR1 reads SGHRS; CDR2 reads YFSETQ. The ends were cut back, 9 bases at V and 3 bases at J, with 17 bases in the middle. The CDR3 is 14 residues long. The CDR3 sequence: CATIAQGGTDTQYF. DNA of the CDR3: TGCGCCACCATAGCACAGGGCGGAACAGATACGCAGTATTTT. The whole variable domain, remainder taken from reference TRBV5-1 and TRBJ2-3, is KAGVTQTPRYLIKTRGQQVTLSCSPISGHRSVSWYQQTPGQGLQFLFEYFSETQRNKGNFPGRFSGRQFSNSRSEMNVSTLELGDSALYLCATIAQGGTDTQYFGPGTRLTVL.

CDR3 in amino acids: CASSSGRGGETQYF. For the CDR3, the DNA is TGCGCCAGCAGCTCCGGACGTGGCGGGGAGACCCAGTACTTC. The J gene is TRBJ2-5, the V gene TRBV5-1, with D possibly TRBD2 on 5 matching bases. Trimming removed 3 bases from V and 5 bases from J, with 14 bases in between. The CDR3 runs 14 residues. Germline CDR1 is SGHRS and CDR2 is YFSETQ.

This clonotype showed up many times. V and J are TRBV7-2 and TRBJ1-5; 7 bases line up with TRBD1. Per the germline V gene, CDR1 is SGHTA and CDR2 is FQGNSA. This CDR3 is 13 amino acids long. Losses at the gene ends were 5 bases for V and 5 bases for J; bases not matched to a gene: 3. The CDR3 DNA sequence: TGTGCCAGCAGCAACGACAGGGATCAGCCCCAGCATTTT. This gives the protein CASSNDRDQPQHF.

This clonotype was detected ten times or more. J is TRBJ1-2 and V is TRBV9, with 8 nucleotides matching TRBD1. The CDR3 sequence is 16 residues long. Germline CDR1 reads SGDLS; CDR2 reads YYNGEE. The V gene end was trimmed by 4 bases and the J gene end by 0 bases; junction bases not matched to a gene: 8. DNA of the CDR3: TGTGCCAGCAGCCCTAGAGACAGGGGCGCTAACTATGGCTACACCTTC. This sequence encodes CASSPRDRGANYGYTF.

A remark on this clonotype: It may be a read error: a sequence one base away is much more abundant. The gene calls are TRBV20-1 and TRBJ2-1, with 8 nucleotides matching TRBD2. This CDR3 comprises 15 residues. From germline, CDR1 is DFQATT and CDR2 SNEGSKA (reference sequence). The CDR3 bases are TGCATTGCTAGAGATTGGAGCGGGGGCGACAATGAGCAGTTCTTC. Amino acid sequence: CIARDWSGGDNEQFF.